This TCR beta chain was recorded in a study of cytomegalovirus exposure and HLA in healthy donors. Study results and limitations: Some segments of the V type, notably TRBV6-2 and TRBV6-3, were excluded as indistinguishable.

Germline CDR1 reads MNHEY; CDR2 reads SMNVEV (reference sequence). V dropped 6 bases and J dropped 5; count of bases not matched to a gene: 9. There are 16 residues in the CDR3. At sampling all donors were nominally healthy, likely with unrecorded immune exposures. A word on this clone: Its specificity is unknown.

The PCR had 60 Vbeta and 13 Jbeta primers. Sequencing used immunoSEQ multiplex PCR; TCRdb keeps in-frame clones, though not all of them. The data contain more than 150,000 clones, approximately 80% of them singletons. The receptor comes from a girl aged 10-17 years in good health and CMV-seropositive. Sequenced sample: PBMCs. The chain carries TRBV27 and TRBJ2-5, with 13 bases fitting TRBD2. The CDR3 nucleotides read TGTGCCAGCAGATCTCGGACTAGCGGGAGACTGGAGACCCAGTACTTC. It codes for CASRSRTSGRLETQYF.